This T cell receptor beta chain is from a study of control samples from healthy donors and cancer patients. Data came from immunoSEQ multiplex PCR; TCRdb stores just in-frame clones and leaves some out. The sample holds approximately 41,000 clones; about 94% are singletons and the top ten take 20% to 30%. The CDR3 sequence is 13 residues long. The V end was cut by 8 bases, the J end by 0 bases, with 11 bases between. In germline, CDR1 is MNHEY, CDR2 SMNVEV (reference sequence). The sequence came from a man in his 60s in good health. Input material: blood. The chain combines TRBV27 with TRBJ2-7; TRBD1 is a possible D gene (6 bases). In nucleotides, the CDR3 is TGTGCCAGCCCTCGGGACATCTCCTACGAGCAGTACTTC. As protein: CASPRDISYEQYF.